The next 3 T cell receptor beta chains were all read from a single sample in a study of T-cell memory formation after mild COVID-19. TCRdb re-called the 5' RACE reads with MiXCR, one entry per CDR3 protein. Among hundreds of thousands of distinct CDR3 sequences listed, less than 25% were seen once. Sequencing was performed on PBMCs or a T cell subset sorted from them (not recorded which). Receptor source: an adult woman who had mild COVID-19 (a few samples of this study predate the infection). Cell type and time point are not known.

The chain recombines TRBV12-3 or TRBV12-4 with TRBJ1-4; D unresolved. The CDR3 length is 15 residues. Trimming cost V 6 bases and J 8 bases, with 19 bases left between them. The CDR3 region is CASRSSTGVWEKLFF. The CDR3 DNA sequence: TGTGCCAGCAGATCCTCGACGGGCGTCTGGGAAAAACTGTTTTTT.

The chain couples TRBV19 to TRBJ2-5, with 9 bases matching TRBD2. There are 14 residues in the CDR3. Germline CDR1 and CDR2: LNHDA and SQIVND (reference sequence). With 2 bases clipped from V and 4 bases from J, the junction kept 2 bases outside the gene matches. CDR3 region: CASSILAGTETQYF. CDR3 nucleotides: TGTGCCAGTAGTATACTAGCGGGAACAGAGACCCAGTACTTC.

This clonotype was found a few times. The J gene is TRBJ2-1, the V gene TRBV12-5; TRBD1 agrees at 8 bases. V lost 3 bases to trimming and J lost 5 bases; unmatched junction nucleotides: 12. The germline CDR1 and CDR2 sequences are LGHNT and FRNRAP. This CDR3 contains 17 residues. The CDR3 coding sequence is TGTGCTAGTGGTTTCATTGGACAGGGAGGCTACCACAATGAGCAGTTCTTC. Its translation: CASGFIGQGGYHNEQFF.